This TCR beta chain was recovered during a study of T-cell reconstitution after alpha-beta-depleted transplantation in children. This clonotype was observed at least ten times. Unique molecular identifiers were used to barcode this TCRbeta library. TCRdb independently ran MiXCR on the PCR reads; one entry per CDR3 protein. Among hundreds of thousands of distinct CDR3 sequences, 10% to 13% were seen once, and the ten largest hold less than 4.5%. Germline CDR1 and CDR2: LGHNA and YSLEER. The CDR3 length is 16 residues. Trimming pared 0 bases from V and 5 bases from J, leaving 16 bases between. The origin of this receptor is a human donor who donated a stem cell graft to a child with acute myeloid leukemia. The material was PBMCs from the stem cell graft donor, obtained from the stem cell graft. The chain has TRBV4-3 and TRBJ2-5, with D possibly matching TRBD1 (6 bases). CDR3 bases: TGCGCCAGCAGCCAAGAAGCCGGACAGCATGGGGAGACCCAGTACTTC. It codes for CASSQEAGQHGETQYF.